This entry describes one TCR beta chain. No antigen is known for it. From the 5' RACE reads, TCRdb called clonotypes with MiXCR, one entry per CDR3 protein. Of around 890,000 distinct CDR3 sequences in the sample, approximately 10% are singletons; the top ten hold more than 0.5%. The CDR3 runs to 11 residues. Trimming left V 6 bases short and J 5 bases short, with 5 bases between. The germline CDR1 and CDR2 sequences are SNHLY and FYNNEI. This sample is part of a study of CD8 T cells in ankylosing spondylitis. General study results and limits: Characteristic of ankylosing spondylitis blood, it appeared, was a TCR beta motif comprising roughly eight highly homologous variants.

Sequenced input: blood, either unsorted or a sorted T cell fraction (not recorded which). This chain connects TRBV2 to TRBJ2-1, with D uncertain. The sequence was collected from a male donor with ankylosing spondylitis. The CDR3 spells CASRANNEQFF. CDR3 bases: TGTGCCAGCAGGGCGAACAATGAGCAGTTCTTC.